The clone carrying this T cell receptor (beta chain) is termed medium-sized. This sample was taken from a study of control samples from healthy donors and cancer patients. TCRdb keeps only in-frame clones here, not all; method: immunoSEQ multiplex PCR. The sample includes 90,000 to 100,000 clones, approximately 84% of them seen just once. The CDR3 length is 12 residues. Trimming took 11 bases from V and 8 from J, leaving 18 bases between them. CDR1 SEHNR and CDR2 FQNEAQ come from the germline V gene (reference sequence). The specimen sequenced was PBMCs. The chain links TRBV7-9 to TRBJ1-2; tentatively, D is TRBD1 (5 bases). The receptor was isolated from a man between 65 and 80 years old with lung cancer. The CDR3 sequence: CASTSGPEGYTF. The DNA of the CDR3 is TGTGCCTCCACTTCGGGGCCAGAAGGCTACACCTTC.